One and the same sample provided the 20 T cell receptor beta chains below, sequenced in a study of identical twins. Each CDR3 protein is one row after TCRdb ran MiXCR on the 5' RACE reads. The profile shows some 760,000 distinct CDR3 sequences, about 20% of them singletons. These data are also associated with another study on T cells expressing NK-cell markers.

The sample was PBMCs. The receptors were gathered from a woman between 18 and 29 years old in good health.

The rearrangement joins TRBV7-6 to TRBJ2-5; D possibly corresponds to TRBD2 (5 bases). Germline assignment: CDR1 SGHVS and CDR2 FNYEAQ. The CDR3 totals 14 residues. Trimming stripped 5 bases from V and 5 bases from J, with 15 bases between. CDR3 loop: CASSPSSFGETQYF. CDR3 nucleotides: TGTGCCAGCAGCCCATCTAGCTTCGGTGAGACCCAGTACTTC.

This clonotype was seen only a few times. The gene calls are TRBV15 and TRBJ1-5; D remains unclear. The CDR3 spans 13 residues. Trimming took off 5 bases at V and 9 bases at J, with 14 bases between the two ends. In germline, CDR1 is LNHNV, CDR2 YYDKDF (reference sequence). In DNA, the CDR3 is TGTGCCACCAGCCTCCTGGCGGGAGGGCCCCAGCATTTT. It codes for CATSLLAGGPQHF.

The chain has TRBV7-9 and TRBJ2-5; 8 nucleotides align to TRBD2. The CDR3 consists of 14 residues. Germline-derived CDR1 and CDR2 are SEHNR and FQNEAQ (reference sequence). Trimming cost V 5 bases and J 5 bases; bases outside gene matches: 7. The CDR3 region has the DNA TGTGCCAGCAGCCGACTAGCGCGGTGGGAGACCCAGTACTTC. Its translation is CASSRLARWETQYF.

This clonotype was counted at least ten times. V usage is TRBV5-1 and J usage is TRBJ2-3; 7 bases match TRBD1. The CDR3 is 14 residues long. V lost 4 bases, J lost 2 bases, and 4 bases stayed unmatched. Germline V gene data show CDR1 as SGHRS and CDR2 as YFSETQ. Written as DNA, the CDR3 is TGCGCCAGCAGCCCCGACAGGGCCACAGATACGCAGTATTTT. Its protein is CASSPDRATDTQYF.

V gene TRBV6-2 or TRBV6-3 combines with J gene TRBJ2-2, with D hard to call. This CDR3 is 16 amino acids long. The germline V gene encodes CDR1 MNHEY and CDR2 SVGEGT. The V end lost 4 bases, the J end lost 5 bases, and 17 bases lay between the germline ends. The CDR3 is CASSSPPTRRTGELFF. The CDR3 region has the DNA TGTGCCAGCAGTTCTCCCCCTACCCGCAGGACCGGGGAGCTGTTTTTT.

This clonotype occurred a few times. The chain recombines TRBV20-1 with TRBJ1-1, with TRBD1 as a possible D gene (6 bases). The V and J ends lost 1 base and 6 bases respectively, with 18 bases between them. This CDR3 contains 15 residues. In germline, CDR1 is DFQATT, CDR2 SNEGSKA (reference sequence). CDR3 amino acids: CSARAPLRRGAEAFF. Written as DNA, the CDR3 is TGCAGTGCTAGAGCCCCTTTGAGGAGGGGGGCTGAAGCTTTCTTT.

This clonotype appeared a few times. The V and J genes are TRBV10-1 and TRBJ2-7; no firm D call. Germline loops: CDR1 WNHNN, CDR2 SYGVQD (reference sequence). The CDR3 contains 12 residues. V was pared by 3 bases and J by 4 bases, with 7 bases between. The CDR3 region is CASSEGFYEQYF. The DNA of the CDR3 is TGCGCCAGCAGTGAAGGATTTTACGAGCAGTACTTC.

A few counts support this clonotype. This chain joins TRBV6-5 and TRBJ2-1; unclear D gene. Germline V gene sequence: CDR1 MNHEY, CDR2 SVGAGI. This CDR3 has 16 residues. Trimming took off 4 bases at V and 4 bases at J, with 17 bases between the two ends. The CDR3 loop reads CASSSYTQPRYNEQFF. CDR3 bases: TGTGCCAGCAGTTCCTATACCCAACCACGTTACAATGAGCAGTTCTTC.

This clonotype was counted a few times. The V gene is TRBV4-3, the J gene TRBJ2-3; TRBD2 matches 10 bases. Germline lookup yields CDR1 LGHNA and CDR2 YSLEER. Trimming cost V 0 bases and J 6 bases; bases outside gene matches: 12. This CDR3 has 18 residues. The CDR3 bases are TGCGCCAGCAGCCAAGATATTCTAGCGGGAGTCATTACGGATACGCAGTATTTT. Translated, it gives CASSQDILAGVITDTQYF.

The chain links TRBV11-2 to TRBJ2-3; 9 nucleotides align to TRBD2. Germline CDR1 is SGHAT and CDR2 is FQNNGV. This CDR3 is built from 16 residues. With V trimmed by 6 bases and J by 2 bases, 9 bases remained unmatched. CDR3 coding DNA: TGTGCCAGCAGAGGTGTGCGGGAGGGGGTCACAGATACGCAGTATTTT. It is translated as CASRGVREGVTDTQYF.

This clonotype has a handful of counts. The rearrangement links TRBV6-5 to TRBJ2-7; no definite D call. Deletions cut 2 bases from V and 6 bases from J, with 17 bases between. CDR1 and CDR2 from the germline V gene are MNHEY and SVGAGI. The CDR3 sequence is 15 residues long. This CDR3 is CASSYTSIPPGEQYF. The CDR3 nucleotides are TGTGCCAGCAGTTACACCAGTATACCCCCAGGCGAGCAGTACTTC.

The table lists this clonotype with a few counts. The chain couples TRBV7-8 to TRBJ2-7, with 8 nucleotides matching TRBD1. The CDR3 contains 15 residues. V dropped 4 bases and J dropped 4; count of bases not matched to a gene: 9. Looked up from germline, CDR1 is SGHVS and CDR2 is FQNEAQ. The CDR3 DNA sequence: TGTGCCAGCAGCTCTTGGACAGGGATGACGTACGAGCAGTACTTC. Translated, it gives CASSSWTGMTYEQYF.

The sample holds a few counts of this clonotype. The chain carries TRBV5-5 and TRBJ2-3; D is ambiguous. V was trimmed by 6 bases and J by 1 base, leaving 9 bases between them. CDR3 length: 13 residues. The germline CDR1 and CDR2 sequences are SGHKS and YYEKEE (reference sequence). In nucleotides, the CDR3 is TGTGCCAGCACCCTCGAGGGCACAGATACGCAGTATTTT. It translates to CASTLEGTDTQYF.

This clonotype has only a few counts. This rearrangement joins TRBV12-3 or TRBV12-4 to TRBJ1-1; D ambiguous. With 4 bases removed from V and 8 bases from J, the gap between germline ends came to 8 bases. CDR3 size: 11 residues. CDR3 in amino acids: CASSWEREAFF. CDR3 in DNA: TGTGCCAGCAGTTGGGAGCGAGAAGCTTTCTTT.

The chain combines TRBV4-3 with TRBJ2-7, with D possibly matching TRBD2 (5 bases). Trimming cost V 0 bases and J 2 bases, with 17 bases left between them. The CDR3 spans 17 residues. Germline CDR1 and CDR2: LGHNA and YSLEER. CDR3 protein: CASSQDQSGRAAYEQYF. CDR3 DNA sequence: TGCGCCAGCAGCCAAGATCAGAGCGGACGGGCTGCCTACGAGCAGTACTTC.

This clonotype was counted a few times. The chain is built from TRBV20-1 and TRBJ2-3; D gene unclear. The length of the CDR3 is 14 residues. The V and J ends lost 5 bases and 0 bases respectively, with 12 bases between them. The germline CDR1 and CDR2 sequences are DFQATT and SNEGSKA (reference sequence). In DNA, the CDR3 is TGCAGTGCTCAGCCCCCTCAAAGCACAGATACGCAGTATTTT. Amino acids: CSAQPPQSTDTQYF.

In its sample, this clonotype was seen a few times. The chain's CDR3 is CATSREMWGEQYF. In nucleotides, the CDR3 is TGTGCCACCAGCAGAGAAATGTGGGGCGAGCAGTACTTC. J is TRBJ2-7 and V is TRBV15; D gene uncertain. CDR1 and CDR2 from the germline V gene are LNHNV and YYDKDF (reference sequence). V dropped 0 bases and J dropped 6 bases, with 9 bases sitting between them. The length of the CDR3 is 13 residues.

The rearrangement links TRBV7-6 to TRBJ2-5; 8 bases align to TRBD2. The V gene end was trimmed by 1 base and the J gene end by 1 base; junction bases not matched to a gene: 2. CDR1 SGHVS and CDR2 FNYEAQ come from the germline V gene. The CDR3 covers 15 residues. CDR3 DNA sequence: TGTGCCAGCAGCTTAGGCGGGGGGCCCCAAGAGACCCAGTACTTC. Translation gives CASSLGGGPQETQYF.

The table lists this clonotype with a few counts. This sequence joins TRBV2 and TRBJ2-1, with D perhaps TRBD2 (6 bases). There are 14 residues in the CDR3. Trimming stripped 6 bases from V and 4 bases from J, with 13 bases between. The germline V gene encodes CDR1 SNHLY and CDR2 FYNNEI. The CDR3 DNA is TGTGCCAGCAGCGGGAGTTTCACTTACAATGAGCAGTTCTTC. Encoded protein: CASSGSFTYNEQFF.

This clonotype occurred a few times. This chain links TRBV5-5 with TRBJ2-5; D is ambiguous. This CDR3 region has 12 residues. The germline gives CDR1 SGHKS, CDR2 YYEKEE (reference sequence). V was trimmed by 2 bases and J by 6 bases, leaving 8 bases between them. In DNA, the CDR3 is TGTGCCAGCAGCTTTTTACGGCAGACCCAGTACTTC. Translation gives CASSFLRQTQYF.